Below are 25 T cell receptor beta chains sequenced from a single sample in a study of blood T cells in healthy people across ages. A second about 6 to 12 cycle PCR used barcoded and J-beta primers. In TCRdb, the 5' RACE reads were re-called with MiXCR into one record per CDR3 protein. The sample includes over a million distinct CDR3 sequences, 59% of them seen just once. Sequencing used blood. These receptors were collected from a man aged 18 to 35 in good health.

This clonotype was picked up a small number of times. The chain's CDR3 is CSAERQGVNQPQHF. The CDR3 coding sequence is TGCAGTGCCGAGAGACAGGGGGTGAATCAGCCCCAGCATTTT. This chain joins TRBV20-1 and TRBJ1-5; 9 bases match TRBD1. Trimming at V came to 6 bases and at J to 4 bases, leaving 7 bases not matched to a gene. The CDR3 has 14 amino acids. CDR1 is DFQATT and CDR2 is SNEGSKA in the germline V gene (reference sequence).

The chain is built from TRBV7-2 and TRBJ2-5; TRBD1 aligns across 8 bases. Germline V CDR1 and CDR2: SGHTA, FQGNSA. Unmatched junction bases numbered 15, after V lost 6 bases and J lost 3 bases. This CDR3 comprises 17 residues. The CDR3 nucleotides are TGTGCCAGCAGGACCGGTGGACCGGGACAGGTGAAAGAGACCCAGTACTTC. Translation: CASRTGGPGQVKETQYF. Complete variable domain (other parts from reference TRBV7-2 and TRBJ2-5): GAGVSQSPSNKVTEKGKDVELRCDPISGHTALYWYRQSLGQGLEFLIYFQGNSAPDKSGLPSDRFSAERTGGSVSTLTIQRTQQEDSAVYLCASRTGGPGQVKETQYFGPGTRLLVL.

This clonotype came up a few times. J is TRBJ1-2 and V is TRBV7-2; a weak D match, TRBD1 (5 bases). The CDR3 contains 15 residues. Germline CDR1 reads SGHTA; CDR2 reads FQGNSA. Trimming left V 1 base short and J 2 bases short, with 11 bases between. CDR3 sequence reads: CASSLGGVRNYGYTF. DNA for the CDR3: TGTGCCAGCAGCTTAGGAGGGGTCAGAAACTATGGCTACACCTTC.

The chain combines TRBV4-1 with TRBJ2-7; 8 positions agree with TRBD1. V shed 1 base and J 4 bases; nucleotides not matched to a gene: 6. The CDR3 consists of 15 residues. The germline CDR1 and CDR2 sequences are MGHRA and YSYEKL. The CDR3 nucleotides are TGCGCCAGCAGCCAAGGACAGGGGACGGCTTACGAGCAGTACTTC. Encoded protein: CASSQGQGTAYEQYF.

Only a few counts were recorded for this clonotype. The chain combines TRBV29-1 with TRBJ2-1; unclear D gene. The CDR3 length is 13 residues. Trimming left V 7 bases short and J 7 bases short, with 17 bases between. Germline CDR1 and CDR2: SQVTM and ANQGSEA. The CDR3 DNA follows: TGCAGCGACCGCCCCTACTCGTGGAATGAGCAGTTCTTC. Translation: CSDRPYSWNEQFF.

This clonotype was observed once. The chain combines TRBV29-1 with TRBJ2-3, with D unclear. The CDR3 consists of 12 residues. Germline values: CDR1 SQVTM, CDR2 ANQGSEA. The V gene lost 7 bases and the J gene lost 2 bases, with 10 bases spanning the gap. For the CDR3, the DNA is TGCAGCGCTGGCAGCAACACAGATACGCAGTATTTT. Translating it yields CSAGSNTDTQYF.

The V gene is TRBV4-1, the J gene TRBJ2-5; possible D gene TRBD2, 5 bases. From germline, CDR1 is MGHRA and CDR2 YSYEKL. V was pared by 1 base and J by 2 bases, with 11 bases between. CDR3 length equals 15 residues. The CDR3 loop reads CASSQGGSGQETQYF. The DNA for the CDR3 is TGCGCCAGCAGCCAAGGAGGAAGCGGACAAGAGACCCAGTACTTC.

A few counts support this clonotype. The chain links TRBV27 to TRBJ1-6; D is uncertain. CDR3 length: 17 amino acids. Germline loops: CDR1 MNHEY, CDR2 SMNVEV (reference sequence). Trimming removed 3 bases from V and 9 bases from J, with 21 bases in between. CDR3 region: CASSFRRKRRGISPLHF. In DNA, the CDR3 is TGTGCCAGCAGTTTTAGAAGGAAAAGGCGGGGAATTTCACCCCTCCACTTT.

The chain joins TRBV4-1 to TRBJ2-1; D remains ambiguous. V lost 0 bases to trimming and J lost 2 bases, with 11 bases between them. Germline V gives CDR1 MGHRA, CDR2 YSYEKL. CDR3 length equals 16 residues. The CDR3 spells CASSQDPGLTYNEQFF. Written as DNA, the CDR3 is TGCGCCAGCAGCCAAGATCCTGGGCTTACCTACAATGAGCAGTTCTTC.

The chain uses TRBV4-2 and TRBJ1-2; D is uncertain. The CDR3 contains 13 residues. The V end lost 6 bases, the J end lost 6 bases, and 14 bases lay between the germline ends. Germline loops: CDR1 LGHNA, CDR2 YNFKEQ. The CDR3 loop is CASRDLNSDGYTF. CDR3 nucleotides: TGTGCCAGCAGGGACTTAAATAGTGATGGCTACACCTTC.

This chain uses TRBV20-1 with TRBJ1-5; 7 nucleotides agree with TRBD1. The CDR3 sequence is 14 residues long. Germline CDR1 DFQATT, CDR2 SNEGSKA (reference sequence). V dropped 6 bases and J dropped 5; count of bases not matched to a gene: 10. CDR3: CSAHGQEGDQPQHF. In DNA, the CDR3 is TGCAGTGCCCACGGACAGGAGGGGGATCAGCCCCAGCATTTT.

This clonotype was observed a few times. The CDR3 DNA reads as TGTGCCAGCATTTCCTCAGGGTTTTCTGAAGCTTTCTTT. Translation gives CASISSGFSEAFF. The genes are TRBV28 and TRBJ1-1; D might be TRBD1 (5 bases). V was pared by 7 bases and J by 6 bases, with 15 bases between. Looked up from germline, CDR1 is MDHEN and CDR2 is SYDVKM. The CDR3 consists of 13 residues. Drawing the rest from reference TRBV28 and TRBJ1-1, the complete variable domain is DVKVTQSSRYLVKRTGEKVFLECVQDMDHENMFWYRQDPGLGLRLIYFSYDVKMKEKGDIPEGYSVSREKKERFSLILESASTNQTSMYLCASISSGFSEAFFGQGTRLTVV.

The chain joins TRBV20-1 to TRBJ2-1, with a tentative D call TRBD2 (5 bases). Germline V lookup: CDR1 DFQATT, CDR2 SNEGSKA (reference sequence). There are 13 residues in the CDR3. V dropped 3 bases and J dropped 9 bases, with 15 bases sitting between them. The CDR3 DNA sequence: TGCAGTGCTAGGGGCCCCCTAGCTGCTGAGCAGTTCTTC. Translated, it gives CSARGPLAAEQFF.

This clonotype appeared once. The rearrangement joins TRBV7-2 to TRBJ2-3; maybe TRBD2 (6 bases). The CDR3 extends over 15 amino acids. Trimming stripped 0 bases from V and 7 bases from J, with 14 bases between. The V gene's germline CDR1 is SGHTA and CDR2 FQGNSA. This CDR3 reads CASSLALGSRNTQYF. CDR3 DNA sequence: TGTGCCAGCAGCTTAGCACTCGGGAGCAGGAATACGCAGTATTTT.

A few counts support this clonotype. This chain's CDR3 is CASSQEVGTSGYNEQFF. The CDR3 DNA reads as TGTGCCAGCAGCCAAGAGGTTGGGACTAGCGGATACAATGAGCAGTTCTTC. The chain joins TRBV4-2 to TRBJ2-1, with 11 bases that match TRBD2. J lost 4 bases, V lost 0 bases, and 5 bases had no gene match. From germline, CDR1 is LGHNA and CDR2 YNFKEQ. The CDR3 is 17 residues long.

This clonotype was detected a few times. The chain joins TRBV4-1 to TRBJ2-1; 10 positions match TRBD2. The CDR3 runs 17 residues. V shed 4 bases and J 6 bases; nucleotides not matched to a gene: 12. Germline loops: CDR1 MGHRA, CDR2 YSYEKL. CDR3 DNA sequence: TGCGCCAGCAGCCCTTTTCCTCTAGCGGGAGCGAGCAATGAGCAGTTCTTC. The encoded protein is CASSPFPLAGASNEQFF.

The chain couples TRBV11-2 to TRBJ1-5; D ambiguous. The germline V and J ends were trimmed by 5 bases and 6 bases, with 14 bases remaining between them. Looked up from germline, CDR1 is SGHAT and CDR2 is FQNNGV. There are 14 residues in the CDR3. CDR3 coding DNA: TGTGCCAGCAGCCTCGGACCTGGCGGTCAGCCCCAGCATTTT. Encoded protein: CASSLGPGGQPQHF. Full variable domain (outside the CDR3, taken from reference TRBV11-2 and TRBJ1-5): EAGVAQSPRYKIIEKRQSVAFWCNPISGHATLYWYQQILGQGPKLLIQFQNNGVVDDSQLPKDRFSAERLKGVDSTLKIQPAKLEDSAVYLCASSLGPGGQPQHFGDGTRLSIL.

Here the CDR3 DNA reads TGTGCCAGCAGTTTATACGGGGGGAACCTAGCCAAAAACATTCAGTACTTC. Amino acids: CASSLYGGNLAKNIQYF. The V and J genes are TRBV27 and TRBJ2-4; 7 nucleotides line up with TRBD2. V dropped 1 base and J dropped 0; count of bases not matched to a gene: 6. The germline CDR1 and CDR2 sequences are MNHEY and SMNVEV (reference sequence). The length of the CDR3 is 17 residues.

This clonotype has a single count. This sequence joins TRBV11-2 and TRBJ1-2; 8 positions agree with TRBD1. The CDR3 has 17 residues. CDR1 SGHAT and CDR2 FQNNGV come from the germline V gene. The ends lost 5 bases at V and 4 bases at J; junction bases unmatched: 15. CDR3 nucleotides: TGTGCCAGCAGCAATTTCCTATATACCGGGACAGGCTATGGCTACACCTTC. Protein: CASSNFLYTGTGYGYTF.

V and J are TRBV28 and TRBJ1-4; D is undetermined. The germline V gene has CDR1 MDHEN and CDR2 SYDVKM. Trimming removed 2 bases at V and 8 bases at J, with 15 bases between. The CDR3 has 15 amino acids. This CDR3 is CASSLRGSKGEKLFF. In DNA form, the CDR3 reads TGTGCCAGCAGTTTAAGAGGGAGTAAAGGGGAAAAACTGTTTTTT.

CDR3 in DNA: TGTGCCACCAGCACGCCGGGGGGGCCAAGAAACATTCAGTACTTC. Protein sequence: CATSTPGGPRNIQYF. The rearrangement uses TRBV15 and TRBJ2-4; 8 bases are shared with TRBD2. V lost 4 bases to trimming and J lost 6 bases; unmatched junction nucleotides: 8. This CDR3 is built from 15 residues. Germline V gives CDR1 LNHNV, CDR2 YYDKDF (reference sequence).

The gene calls are TRBV14 and TRBJ2-1; TRBD2 aligns across 7 bases. Germline V gene lookup returns CDR1 SGHDN and CDR2 FVKESK. This CDR3 is 15 amino acids long. Trimming at V came to 1 base and at J to 8 bases, leaving 8 bases not matched to a gene. CDR3 amino acids: CASSQGWAGRDEQFF. In DNA, the CDR3 is TGTGCCAGCAGCCAAGGTTGGGCAGGGAGGGATGAGCAGTTCTTC. Full variable domain (outside the CDR3, taken from reference TRBV14 and TRBJ2-1): EAGVTQFPSHSVIEKGQTVTLRCDPISGHDNLYWYRRVMGKEIKFLLHFVKESKQDESGMPNNRFLAERTGGTYSTLKVQPAELEDSGVYFCASSQGWAGRDEQFFGPGTRLTVL.

This chain joins TRBV4-2 and TRBJ2-4, with D tentatively TRBD1 or TRBD2 (5 bases each). With the DNA end fitting TRBJ2-7 better, the J assignment may be wrong. The CDR3 is made up of 16 amino acids. CDR1 and CDR2 (germline): LGHNA, YNFKEQ. The CDR3 DNA reads TGTGCCAGCAGCCAAGGACTCGGGTTAGGGGAGTACGAGCAGTACTTC. Amino acid sequence: CASSQGLGLGEYEQYF.

The rearrangement links TRBV29-1 to TRBJ2-3, with 10 bases matching TRBD2. The CDR3 has 13 amino acids. Trimming removed 4 bases from V and 4 bases from J; junction bases left unmatched: 2. Germline assignment: CDR1 SQVTM and CDR2 ANQGSEA. CDR3 residues: CSVGSGRPDTQYF. CDR3 DNA sequence: TGCAGCGTTGGTAGCGGGAGGCCAGATACGCAGTATTTT.

The genes are TRBV25-1 and TRBJ1-2; D is uncertain. Germline assignment: CDR1 MGHDK and CDR2 SYGVNS. The CDR3 loop spans 14 amino acids. Trimming stripped 1 base from V and 7 bases from J, with 13 bases between. The CDR3 region is CASSESLARGGYTF. The CDR3, as DNA: TGTGCCAGCAGTGAATCGCTGGCCCGGGGTGGCTACACCTTC.